The 9 T cell receptor beta chains below all came from one sample that was sequenced in a study of CD8+CD57+ T cells in acquired aplastic anemia. Using genomic DNA as the template, TCR beta VDJ and CDR3 profiling was carried out. TCRdb redid the calling of the reads with MiXCR, one entry per CDR3 protein. The data contain about 180,000 distinct CDR3 sequences, 35% to 50% of them singletons. Material: sorted CD4+, CD8+, or CD8+CD57+ T cells (not recorded which) from PBMCs. The receptors here all came from a human donor in good health.

This clonotype came up many times. The genes are TRBV20-1 and TRBJ2-1; TRBD2 might be the D (6 bases). Trimming removed 6 bases from V and 6 bases from J, with 15 bases in between. The CDR3 totals 13 residues. Germline-derived CDR1 and CDR2 are DFQATT and SNEGSKA (reference sequence). The CDR3, as DNA: TGCAGTGCCCCCGCTCCGGGACTCAATGAGCAGTTCTTC. It codes for CSAPAPGLNEQFF.

V is TRBV11-2 and J is TRBJ2-1; 9 nucleotides agree with TRBD1. Looked up from germline, CDR1 is SGHAT and CDR2 is FQNNGV. The length of the CDR3 is 18 residues. Germline trimming cut 8 bases from V and 0 bases from J; bases unmatched to any gene: 14. The CDR3 DNA sequence: TGTGCCAGCGATCTCACAGGGGGCCTACAGAGCTCCTACAATGAGCAGTTCTTC. As protein: CASDLTGGLQSSYNEQFF.

This clonotype was seen repeatedly, ten times or more. CDR3 coding DNA: TGCAGTGCTAGCGGGAGCTACAATGAGCAGTTCTTC. Protein: CSASGSYNEQFF. This chain links TRBV20-1 with TRBJ2-1; D perhaps matches TRBD2 (6 bases). The CDR3 consists of 12 residues. From germline, CDR1 is DFQATT and CDR2 SNEGSKA (reference sequence). Trimming stripped 3 bases from V and 3 bases from J, with 6 bases between.

The chain employs TRBV11-2 and TRBJ2-3; 11 nucleotides match TRBD2. V lost 3 bases and J lost 5; bases outside the gene matches: 7. The CDR3 covers 16 residues. Germline V gene data show CDR1 as SGHAT and CDR2 as FQNNGV. The CDR3: CASSLGSGRGQDTQYF. CDR3 nucleotides: TGTGCCAGCAGCTTGGGTAGCGGGAGGGGACAAGATACGCAGTATTTT.

This clonotype has just a few counts. This rearrangement joins TRBV25-1 to TRBJ2-5; 11 nucleotides agree with TRBD2. The germline gives CDR1 MGHDK, CDR2 SYGVNS. The CDR3 runs 16 residues. V trimming: 0 bases; J trimming: 3 bases; junction bases outside the gene matches: 3. Here the CDR3 reads CASSEYPLAGEETQYF. The CDR3 DNA reads as TGTGCCAGCAGTGAATACCCACTAGCGGGAGAAGAGACCCAGTACTTC.

This rearrangement joins TRBV6-2 or TRBV6-3 to TRBJ2-6; 8 bases agree with TRBD1. Looked up from germline, CDR1 is MNHEY and CDR2 is SVGEGT. This CDR3 is 19 amino acids long. After removal of 0 bases from V and 0 bases from J, the junction contained 7 bases not matched to a gene. The CDR3 DNA reads as TGTGCCAGCAGTTACTCGAGGGACAGGTATTACTCTGGGGCCAACGTCCTGACTTTC. Encoded protein: CASSYSRDRYYSGANVLTF.

The rearrangement links TRBV6-2 or TRBV6-3 to TRBJ2-1, with 7 positions matching TRBD2. Germline CDR1 reads MNHEY; CDR2 reads SVGEGT. CDR3 length equals 15 residues. V was clipped by 0 bases and J by 2 bases; unmatched bases: 1. CDR3 sequence (DNA): TGTGCCAGCAGTTACTCCGGACTAGCCTACAATGAGCAGTTCTTC. Translation: CASSYSGLAYNEQFF.

V is TRBV20-1 and J is TRBJ2-3, with D perhaps given as TRBD1 or TRBD2 (5 bases each). Germline loops: CDR1 DFQATT, CDR2 SNEGSKA (reference sequence). V was shortened by 7 bases and J by 1 base, with 12 bases between the two germline ends. The CDR3 totals 13 residues. As DNA, the CDR3 is TGCAGTGTGAGGGGTGCACGCACAGATACGCAGTATTTT. It encodes CSVRGARTDTQYF.

This chain uses TRBV24-1 with TRBJ2-7; 10 nucleotides line up with TRBD2. This CDR3 comprises 15 residues. CDR1 and CDR2 (germline): KGHDR, SFDVKD. The J segment lost 2 bases and the V segment lost 4 bases, leaving 4 bases of the junction unmatched. This CDR3 reads CATSDTGTSAYEQYF. The CDR3 region has the DNA TGTGCCACCAGTGACACCGGGACTAGCGCCTACGAGCAGTACTTC.